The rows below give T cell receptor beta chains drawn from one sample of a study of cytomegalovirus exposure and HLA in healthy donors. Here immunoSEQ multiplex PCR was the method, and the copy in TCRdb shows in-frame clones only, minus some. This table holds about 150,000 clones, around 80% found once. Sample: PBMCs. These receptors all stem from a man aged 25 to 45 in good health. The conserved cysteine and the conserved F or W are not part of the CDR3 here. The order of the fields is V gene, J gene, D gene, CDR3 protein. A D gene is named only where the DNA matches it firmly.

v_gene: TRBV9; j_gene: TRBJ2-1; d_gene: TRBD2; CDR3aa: ASSGKSSGLYNEQF
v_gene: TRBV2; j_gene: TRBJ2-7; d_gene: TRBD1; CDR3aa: ASSEQGEVYEQY
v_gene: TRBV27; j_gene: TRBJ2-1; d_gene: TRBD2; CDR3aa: ASSPGRVHNEQF
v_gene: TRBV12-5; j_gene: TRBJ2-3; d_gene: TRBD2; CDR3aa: ASGLLRLAGTTDTQY
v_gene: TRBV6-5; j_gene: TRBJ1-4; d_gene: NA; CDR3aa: ASSYSIGQDEKLF
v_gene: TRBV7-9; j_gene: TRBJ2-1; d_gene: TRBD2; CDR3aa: ASSPVPGTSGPPYNEQF
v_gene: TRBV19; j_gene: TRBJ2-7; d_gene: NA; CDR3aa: ASRGSGTRPYEQY
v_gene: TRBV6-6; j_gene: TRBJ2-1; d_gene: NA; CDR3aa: AHWDFGNNEQF
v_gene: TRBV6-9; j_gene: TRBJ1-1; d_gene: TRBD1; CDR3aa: ASSYADGTGDCTEAF
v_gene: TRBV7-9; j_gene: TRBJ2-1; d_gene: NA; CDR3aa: ASSLGGGSSNNEQF
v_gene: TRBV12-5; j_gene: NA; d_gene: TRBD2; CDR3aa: ASGSFGGGDEQY
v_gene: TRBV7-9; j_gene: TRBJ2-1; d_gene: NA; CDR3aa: ASSFSRGEQF
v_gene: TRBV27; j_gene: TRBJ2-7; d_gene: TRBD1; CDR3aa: ASRTRDPNRGSYEQY
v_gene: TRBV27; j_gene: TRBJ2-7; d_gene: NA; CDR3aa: ASSLELAASEQY
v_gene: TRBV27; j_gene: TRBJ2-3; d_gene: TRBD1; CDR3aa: ASSPRQGDTQY
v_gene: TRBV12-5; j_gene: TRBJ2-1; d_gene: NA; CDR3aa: ASGFGSSYNEQF
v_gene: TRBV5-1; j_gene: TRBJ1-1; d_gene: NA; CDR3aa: ASNPLGGADTEAF
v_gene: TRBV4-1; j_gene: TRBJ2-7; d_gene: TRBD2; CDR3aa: ASSQAGGSYEQY
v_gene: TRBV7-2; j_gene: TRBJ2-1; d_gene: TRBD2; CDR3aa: ASSLALASSGNNEQF
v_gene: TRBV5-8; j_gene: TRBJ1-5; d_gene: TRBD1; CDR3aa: ASSPGQAPDQPQH
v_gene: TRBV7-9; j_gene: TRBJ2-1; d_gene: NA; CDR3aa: ASKSQRDKSSYNEQF
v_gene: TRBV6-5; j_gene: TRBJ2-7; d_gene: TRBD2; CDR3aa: ASSYGGTSGSYEQY
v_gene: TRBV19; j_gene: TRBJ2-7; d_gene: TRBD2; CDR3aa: ASAGTSGSYEQY
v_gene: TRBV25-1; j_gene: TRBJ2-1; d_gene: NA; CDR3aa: ASSPSGGQYNEQF
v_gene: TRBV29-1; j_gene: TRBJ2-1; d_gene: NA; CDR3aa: SVEEAGSREDEQF
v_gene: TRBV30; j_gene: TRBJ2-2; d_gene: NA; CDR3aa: AWRGSVTGELF
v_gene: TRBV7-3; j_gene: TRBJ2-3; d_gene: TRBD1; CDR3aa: ASSSSPRGSTDTQY
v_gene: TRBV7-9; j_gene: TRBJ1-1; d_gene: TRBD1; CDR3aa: SSSLAADRGLNTEAF
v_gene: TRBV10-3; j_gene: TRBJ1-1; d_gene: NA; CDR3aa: AISEAGNTEAF
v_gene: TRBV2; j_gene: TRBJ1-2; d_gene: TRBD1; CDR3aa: ASKGQANYGYT
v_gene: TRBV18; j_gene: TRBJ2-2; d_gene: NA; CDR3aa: ASSPLDAVSLLTGELF
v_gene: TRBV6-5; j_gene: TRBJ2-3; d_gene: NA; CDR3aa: ASTALRGTTDTQY
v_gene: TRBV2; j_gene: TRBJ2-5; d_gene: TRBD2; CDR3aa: ASSALAGVETQY
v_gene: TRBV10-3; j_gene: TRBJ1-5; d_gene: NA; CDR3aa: AISESRQPQH
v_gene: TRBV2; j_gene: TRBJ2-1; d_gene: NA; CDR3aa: ASTGFPYNEQF
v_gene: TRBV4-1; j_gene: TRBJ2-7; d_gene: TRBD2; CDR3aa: ASSHDGTSGSYEQY
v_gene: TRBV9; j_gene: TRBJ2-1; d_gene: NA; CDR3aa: ASSVRRDSGSNYNEQF
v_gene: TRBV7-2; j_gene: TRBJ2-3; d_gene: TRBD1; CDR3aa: ASSLVLQGADTQY
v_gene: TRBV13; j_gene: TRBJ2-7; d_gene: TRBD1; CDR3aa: ASSTVTGTYEQY
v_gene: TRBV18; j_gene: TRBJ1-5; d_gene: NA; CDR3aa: ASSPGVNQPQH
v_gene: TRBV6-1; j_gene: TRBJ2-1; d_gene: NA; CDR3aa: AAPRGSVQNEQF
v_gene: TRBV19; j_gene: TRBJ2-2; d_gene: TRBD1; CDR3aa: ASASTGVPGELF
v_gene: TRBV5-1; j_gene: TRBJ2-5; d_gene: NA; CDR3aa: ASSLGQIQETQY
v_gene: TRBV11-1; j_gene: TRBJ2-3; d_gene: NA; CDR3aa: ASSLEWSSDTQY
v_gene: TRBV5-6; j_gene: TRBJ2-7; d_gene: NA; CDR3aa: ASSLPGGPEQY
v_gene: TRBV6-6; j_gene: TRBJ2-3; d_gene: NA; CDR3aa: ASSRDSTDTQY
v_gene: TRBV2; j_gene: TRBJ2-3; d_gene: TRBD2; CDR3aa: ASSEGVGLADTDTQY
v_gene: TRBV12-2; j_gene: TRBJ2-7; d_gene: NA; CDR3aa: ASRSPRGGRSYEQY
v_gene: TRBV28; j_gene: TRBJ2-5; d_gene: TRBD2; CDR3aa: ASGGGQETQY
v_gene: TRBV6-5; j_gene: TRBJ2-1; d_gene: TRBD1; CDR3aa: ASSPNRGNEQF
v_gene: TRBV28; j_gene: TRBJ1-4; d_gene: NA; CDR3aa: ASSLHIQVKWSAATNEKLF
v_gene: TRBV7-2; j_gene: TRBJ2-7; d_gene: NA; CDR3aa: ASTKRGYEQY
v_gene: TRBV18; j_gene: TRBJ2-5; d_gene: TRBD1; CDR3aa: ASSPRTTGEETQY
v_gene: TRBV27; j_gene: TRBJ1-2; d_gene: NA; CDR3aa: ASSFWASYGYT
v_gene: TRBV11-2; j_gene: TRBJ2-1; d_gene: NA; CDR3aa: ASMLYNEQF
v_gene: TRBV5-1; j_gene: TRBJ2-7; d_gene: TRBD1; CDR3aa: ASSFGTGAEQY
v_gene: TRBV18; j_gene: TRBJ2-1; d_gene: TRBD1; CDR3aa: ASSPGQDTYNEQF
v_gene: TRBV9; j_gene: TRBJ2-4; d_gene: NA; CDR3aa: ASSVSGDLLAKNIQY